These 18 T cell receptor beta chains share one sample of origin, sequenced in a study of CD8+ T cells in alopecia areata. Once RNA had been extracted, it was reverse transcribed into cDNA to act as the sequencing template. TCRdb's table, derived via immunoSEQ multiplex PCR, lists solely in-frame clones and lacks some. The profile shows some 240,000 clones, 50% to 70% of them singletons. Treatment specified: oral pan-JAK inhibitor, 5-10 mg twice daily. The specimen was CD4+ T cells sorted from blood, collected at week 4, from a patient treated with tofacitinib. These receptors came from a human donor with alopecia areata.

The gene calls are TRBV5-1 and TRBJ2-7, with D unclear. This CDR3 region has 14 residues. The germline V gene encodes CDR1 SGHRS and CDR2 YFSETQ. The V end was cut by 5 bases, the J end by 0 bases, with 12 bases between. CDR3 loop: CASRTGSSSYEQYF. The CDR3 DNA follows: TGCGCCAGCAGAACGGGCTCCAGCTCCTACGAGCAGTACTTC.

This sequence joins TRBV5-1 and TRBJ2-7, with TRBD1 as a possible D gene (5 bases). The length of the CDR3 is 13 residues. Germline CDR1 and CDR2: SGHRS and YFSETQ. Trimming cost V 3 bases and J 5 bases, with 12 bases left between them. This chain's CDR3 is CASSYPGRDEQYF. The CDR3 DNA follows: TGCGCCAGCAGCTACCCAGGGCGAGACGAGCAGTACTTC.

The chain has TRBV29-1 and TRBJ1-2, with D maybe TRBD1 (5 bases). V lost 5 bases and J 0 bases, leaving 19 bases between the germline ends. Looked up from germline, CDR1 is SQVTM and CDR2 is ANQGSEA. This CDR3 comprises 16 residues. The CDR3 protein is CSVRGILLETNYGYTF. The CDR3 DNA is TGCAGCGTTCGGGGGATCCTCCTAGAAACTAACTATGGCTACACCTTC.

The genes are TRBV7-2 and TRBJ1-1; 8 nucleotides align to TRBD1. Per germline, CDR1 SGHTA and CDR2 FQGNSA. This CDR3 is built from 16 residues. V was pared by 7 bases and J by 2 bases, with 12 bases of the junction left unmatched. CDR3 in amino acids: CASIRQGAKLNTEAFF. Here the CDR3 DNA reads TGTGCCAGCATACGCCAGGGGGCGAAGCTTAACACTGAAGCTTTCTTT. Looking up the rest from reference TRBV7-2 and TRBJ1-1 gives the full variable domain: GAGVSQSPSNKVTEKGKDVELRCDPISGHTALYWYRQSLGQGLEFLIYFQGNSAPDKSGLPSDRFSAERTGGSVSTLTIQRTQQEDSAVYLCASIRQGAKLNTEAFFGQGTRLTVV.

CDR3 DNA sequence: TGTGCCAGCAGCTCCTCCGTCATCTCTGGGGCCAACGTCCTGACTTTC. Protein product: CASSSSVISGANVLTF. This chain uses TRBV11-1 with TRBJ2-6; D call uncertain. Germline CDR1 and CDR2: SGHAT and FQDESV (reference sequence). The CDR3 length is 16 residues. V shed 4 bases and J shed 0 bases, with 10 bases lying between them.

V and J are TRBV20-1 and TRBJ1-1; D is unclear. V was shortened by 7 bases and J by 5 bases, with 8 bases between the two germline ends. This CDR3 has 10 residues. CDR1 is DFQATT and CDR2 is SNEGSKA in the germline V gene (reference sequence). In DNA form, the CDR3 reads TGCAGTGTAAGGCAAACTGAAGCTTTCTTT. Translation gives CSVRQTEAFF.

The V gene is TRBV30, the J gene TRBJ1-4; D uncertain. V lost 2 bases, J lost 3 bases, and 7 bases lay in between. Germline CDR1 and CDR2: GTSNPN and SVGIG (reference sequence). The CDR3 totals 13 residues. This chain's CDR3 is CAWSFRPNEKLFF. For the CDR3, the DNA is TGTGCCTGGAGTTTCCGGCCTAATGAAAAACTGTTTTTT.

This clone was counted between two and nine times. The J gene is TRBJ1-1, the V gene TRBV29-1, with TRBD1 as a possible D gene (6 bases). CDR3 size: 12 residues. The germline V and J ends were trimmed by 6 bases and 5 bases, with 13 bases remaining between them. The germline gives CDR1 SQVTM, CDR2 ANQGSEA. For the CDR3, the DNA is TGCAGCGTACCTCCTAGGGGGACTGAAGCTTTCTTT. It is translated as CSVPPRGTEAFF.

The DNA of the CDR3 is TGTGCCAGCAGTTCGGGACAGGCAGATTCACCCCTCCACTTT. Its protein product is CASSSGQADSPLHF. The rearrangement uses TRBV6-6 and TRBJ1-6, with TRBD1 identical over 8 bases. After removal of 4 bases from V and 8 bases from J, the junction contained 4 bases not matched to a gene. Germline CDR1 and CDR2: MNHNY and SVGAGI (reference sequence). The CDR3 covers 14 residues.

V is TRBV7-2 and J is TRBJ2-2, with no clear D. Per germline, CDR1 SGHTA and CDR2 FQGNSA. Trimming pared 3 bases from V and 5 bases from J, leaving 13 bases between. The CDR3 runs to 15 residues. CDR3 region: CASSLVSLATGELFF. In DNA form, the CDR3 reads TGTGCCAGCAGCTTGGTCTCGTTAGCTACCGGGGAGCTGTTTTTT.

V gene TRBV30 combines with J gene TRBJ2-3; D unresolved. V was clipped by 2 bases and J by 4 bases, with 7 bases between them. Per germline, CDR1 GTSNPN and CDR2 SVGIG (reference sequence). The CDR3 spans 12 residues. CDR3: CAWSPTPDTQYF. CDR3 in DNA: TGTGCCTGGAGTCCTACACCAGATACGCAGTATTTT.

This clone was counted a few times. V usage is TRBV4-2 and J usage is TRBJ2-2; 7 bases match TRBD2. Unmatched junction bases numbered 11, after V lost 1 base and J lost 6 bases. The CDR3 runs 17 residues. Germline values: CDR1 LGHNA, CDR2 YNFKEQ. The CDR3 reads CASSQVEAGSRAGELFF. DNA of the CDR3: TGTGCCAGCAGCCAAGTAGAAGCGGGGAGCAGGGCCGGGGAGCTGTTTTTT.

This clone showed up just once. The sample has other DNA sequences that encode this CDR3 too. The rearrangement uses TRBV27 and TRBJ1-5, with 7 bases fitting TRBD1. The junction had 9 bases not matched to a gene; V was cut back by 5 bases and J by 2 bases. In germline, CDR1 is MNHEY, CDR2 SMNVEV (reference sequence). This CDR3 comprises 16 residues. The CDR3 loop reads CASSPRQGSGNQPQHF. The CDR3 nucleotides read TGTGCCAGCAGTCCTCGACAGGGATCCGGCAATCAGCCCCAGCATTTT.

V is TRBV4-1 and J is TRBJ1-6; D is unclear. Trimming shortened V by 0 bases and J by 7 bases, and 4 bases separated the two germline ends. Germline lookup yields CDR1 MGHRA and CDR2 YSYEKL. The CDR3 contains 13 residues. The DNA of the CDR3 is TGCGCCAGCAGCCAAGAACAGAATTCACCCCTCCACTTT. Its translation is CASSQEQNSPLHF.

This clone was counted a few times. CDR3 loop: CASSPGGLTDTQYF. The DNA of the CDR3 is TGCGCCAGCAGCCCCGGGGGGCTGACAGATACGCAGTATTTT. This sequence joins TRBV4-3 and TRBJ2-3; D might be TRBD2 (7 bases). From germline, CDR1 is LGHNA and CDR2 YSLEER. V was cut by 4 bases and J by 3 bases, with 11 bases left in between. CDR3 length: 14 residues.

This clone was seen more than once but under ten times. For the CDR3, the DNA is TGTGCCAGCTCACCGTCGCCTTCCCTAATGGAGACCCAGTACTTC. Amino acid sequence: CASSPSPSLMETQYF. The V and J genes are TRBV18 and TRBJ2-5; no clear D gene. This CDR3 spans 15 amino acids. V was cut by 3 bases and J by 5 bases, with 16 bases left in between. The germline gives CDR1 KGHSH, CDR2 LQKENI.

The genes are TRBV11-2 and TRBJ1-1; the D is unclear. CDR1 is SGHAT and CDR2 is FQNNGV in the germline V gene. Trimming left V 1 base short and J 6 bases short, with 12 bases between. CDR3 length: 14 residues. The CDR3 DNA follows: TGTGCCAGCAGCTTAGTCGGCGGGGTTGCTGAAGCTTTCTTT. It translates to CASSLVGGVAEAFF.

This clone was recorded a few times. The chain links TRBV5-6 to TRBJ1-2, with D unclear. The CDR3 runs to 13 residues. Germline V CDR1 and CDR2: SGHDT, YYEEEE. V lost 5 bases, J lost 8 bases, and 16 bases lay in between. CDR3 in amino acids: CASRLGTVEGYTF. CDR3 in DNA: TGTGCCAGCAGGCTCGGTACAGTTGAAGGCTACACCTTC.